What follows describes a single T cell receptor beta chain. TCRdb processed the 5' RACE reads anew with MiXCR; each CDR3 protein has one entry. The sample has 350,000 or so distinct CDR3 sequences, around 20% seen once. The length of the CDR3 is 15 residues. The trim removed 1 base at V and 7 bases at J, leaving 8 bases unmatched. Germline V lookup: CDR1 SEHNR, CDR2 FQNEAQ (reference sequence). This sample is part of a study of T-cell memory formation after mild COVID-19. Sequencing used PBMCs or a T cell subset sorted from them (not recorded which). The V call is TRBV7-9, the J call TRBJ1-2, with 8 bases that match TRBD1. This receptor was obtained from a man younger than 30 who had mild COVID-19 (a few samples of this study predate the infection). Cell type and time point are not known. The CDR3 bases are TGTGCCAGCAGCTTAGTCGTGACAGGGGTGTTTGGCTACACCTTC. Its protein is CASSLVVTGVFGYTF. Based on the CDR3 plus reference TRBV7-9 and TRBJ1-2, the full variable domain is DTGVSQNPRHKITKRGQNVTFRCDPISEHNRLYWYRQTLGQGPEFLTYFQNEAQLEKSRLLSDRFSAERPKGSFSTLEIQRTEQGDSAMYLCASSLVVTGVFGYTFGSGTRLTVV.